Presented here are 17 T cell receptor beta chains from one specimen sequenced in a study of T cells in localized non-small cell lung cancer. Here immunoSEQ multiplex PCR was the method, and the copy in TCRdb shows in-frame clones only, minus some. Among some 20,000 clones listed, roughly nine tenths were seen once. Sequencing used peripheral blood, obtained before any cancer treatment. Every receptor here comes from a woman aged 40 to 75 with stage I lung adenocarcinoma.

This clone appeared once. The J gene is TRBJ2-7, the V gene TRBV5-4, with 8 bases lining up with TRBD2. V lost 3 bases and J lost 6; bases outside the gene matches: 11. Per germline, CDR1 SGHNT and CDR2 YYREEE (reference sequence). The CDR3 totals 15 residues. The CDR3 sequence: CASSSDSGSRREQYF. The CDR3 bases are TGTGCCAGCAGCTCTGACAGCGGGAGTCGGCGCGAGCAGTACTTC.

The chain links TRBV29-1 to TRBJ1-2; 8 nucleotides match TRBD1. CDR3 length: 12 residues. Germline V gene data show CDR1 as SQVTM and CDR2 as ANQGSEA. With 4 bases clipped from V and 6 bases from J, the junction kept 4 bases outside the gene matches. The CDR3 region has the DNA TGCAGCGTTGGAGGACAGGGTGATGGCTACACCTTC. Translation gives CSVGGQGDGYTF.

The CDR3 coding sequence is TGTGCCAGCAGTTACTTTATCGACAGCTTCCAAGAGACCCAGTACTTC. Protein product: CASSYFIDSFQETQYF. The chain has TRBV6-5 and TRBJ2-5, with a tentative D call TRBD1 (5 bases). The CDR3 is 16 residues long. Germline CDR1 and CDR2: MNHEY and SVGAGI. Trimming stripped 1 base from V and 1 base from J, with 13 bases between.

The chain carries TRBV5-1 and TRBJ1-4; 9 positions agree with TRBD1. CDR1 and CDR2 (germline): SGHRS, YFSETQ. This CDR3 is 16 amino acids long. With 4 bases clipped from V and 2 bases from J, the junction kept 6 bases outside the gene matches. CDR3 bases: TGCGCCAGCAGCGTATCGACAGGGGGTACTAATGAAAAACTGTTTTTT. Translation gives CASSVSTGGTNEKLFF.

The chain has TRBV28 and TRBJ2-1; TRBD2 might be the D (5 bases). The germline CDR1 and CDR2 sequences are MDHEN and SYDVKM. The CDR3 is made up of 12 amino acids. Trimming left V 3 bases short and J 12 bases short, with 12 bases between. The CDR3 DNA reads TGTGCCAGCAGTTTGGGAGTCCGCGGGCAGTTCTTC. It translates to CASSLGVRGQFF.

The V gene is TRBV28, the J gene TRBJ2-1; 7 bases map to TRBD2. Trimming at V came to 2 bases and at J to 6 bases, leaving 7 bases not matched to a gene. This CDR3 has 15 amino acids. The germline CDR1 and CDR2 sequences are MDHEN and SYDVKM. The DNA for the CDR3 is TGTGCCAGCAGTTTAGAGACTAGCCTCGGCAATGAGCAGTTCTTC. Translating it yields CASSLETSLGNEQFF.

In this sample, this clone turned up once. The V call is TRBV7-6, the J call TRBJ2-7, with D uncertain. Trimming stripped 4 bases from V and 7 bases from J, with 14 bases between. The CDR3 extends over 13 amino acids. CDR1 is SGHVS and CDR2 is FNYEAQ in the germline V gene. The CDR3 DNA sequence: TGTGCCAGCAGCTGGGGTCATTTGTCTGAGCAGTACTTC. Translation gives CASSWGHLSEQYF.

The CDR3 DNA sequence: TGTGCCAGCAGCTTAGCGGGAAGCTCCTACAATGAGCAGTTCTTC. It is translated as CASSLAGSSYNEQFF. The rearrangement links TRBV7-2 to TRBJ2-1; no clear D. V was trimmed by 0 bases and J by 0 bases, leaving 6 bases between them. Germline loops: CDR1 SGHTA, CDR2 FQGNSA. The CDR3 has 15 residues. The complete variable domain, with remaining parts taken from reference TRBV7-2 and TRBJ2-1, reads GAGVSQSPSNKVTEKGKDVELRCDPISGHTALYWYRQSLGQGLEFLIYFQGNSAPDKSGLPSDRFSAERTGGSVSTLTIQRTQQEDSAVYLCASSLAGSSYNEQFFGPGTRLTVL.

The chain couples TRBV6-5 to TRBJ2-7; 7 bases line up with TRBD1. The germline gives CDR1 MNHEY, CDR2 SVGAGI. CDR3 size: 14 residues. After removal of 5 bases from V and 3 bases from J, the junction contained 7 bases not matched to a gene. The CDR3 sequence is CASSTWDSIYEQYF. Written as DNA, the CDR3 is TGTGCCAGCAGTACCTGGGACAGCATCTACGAGCAGTACTTC.

This chain joins TRBV5-6 and TRBJ2-2; tentatively, D is TRBD2 (5 bases). CDR1 and CDR2 (germline): SGHDT, YYEEEE. This CDR3 has 11 residues. The germline V and J ends were trimmed by 3 bases and 9 bases, with 6 bases remaining between them. The CDR3 is CASSSGWELFF. CDR3 DNA: TGTGCCAGCAGCTCGGGGTGGGAGCTGTTTTTT.

About this clone itself: A junction boundary mismatches the germline segment, possibly from a read error. The same CDR3 can be traced to other DNA sequences in this sample. Here the CDR3 DNA reads TGCGCCAGCAGCCAAGAATTGGGGTCTGGGGCCAACGTCCTGACCTTC. Translating it yields CASSQELGSGANVLTF. The V gene is TRBV4-3, the J gene TRBJ2-6, with D maybe TRBD1 (5 bases). Per the germline V gene, CDR1 is LGHNA and CDR2 is YSLEER. There are 16 residues in the CDR3.

This clone appeared a single time. The chain has TRBV27 and TRBJ2-7, with D possibly matching TRBD2 (5 bases). Germline V gives CDR1 MNHEY, CDR2 SMNVEV (reference sequence). The CDR3 is 13 amino acids. The germline V and J ends were trimmed by 8 bases and 4 bases, with 15 bases remaining between them. The CDR3 DNA sequence: TGTGCCAGCGCCTGGGGTAGCGCTTACGAGCAGTACTTC. Amino acids: CASAWGSAYEQYF.

The chain uses TRBV5-1 and TRBJ1-4; 8 bases match TRBD1. The germline V gene encodes CDR1 SGHRS and CDR2 YFSETQ. The trim removed 0 bases at V and 1 base at J, leaving 5 bases unmatched. The CDR3 has 17 amino acids. This CDR3 is CASSLAAGGLTNEKLFF. The DNA for the CDR3 is TGCGCCAGCAGCTTGGCGGCAGGGGGCTTAACTAATGAAAAACTGTTTTTT.

The J gene is TRBJ2-2, the V gene TRBV5-1; D gene uncertain. The germline V gene encodes CDR1 SGHRS and CDR2 YFSETQ. Trimming removed 2 bases at V and 1 base at J, with 9 bases between. This CDR3 is built from 15 residues. CDR3 sequence reads: CASSLVQWNTGELFF. CDR3 DNA sequence: TGCGCCAGCAGCTTAGTACAGTGGAACACCGGGGAGCTGTTTTTT.

This chain uses TRBV14 with TRBJ2-2, with 7 bases that match TRBD2. The germline gives CDR1 SGHDN, CDR2 FVKESK. Trimming removed 4 bases from V and 3 bases from J; junction bases left unmatched: 8. The CDR3 spans 16 residues. CDR3 in amino acids: CASSPQTSSDTGELFF. CDR3 sequence (DNA): TGTGCCAGCAGCCCTCAGACTAGCTCTGACACCGGGGAGCTGTTTTTT. Full variable domain (rest looked up from reference TRBV14 and TRBJ2-2): EAGVTQFPSHSVIEKGQTVTLRCDPISGHDNLYWYRRVMGKEIKFLLHFVKESKQDESGMPNNRFLAERTGGTYSTLKVQPAELEDSGVYFCASSPQTSSDTGELFFGEGSRLTVL.

The chain is built from TRBV30 and TRBJ2-7, with TRBD2 identical over 10 bases. Trimming removed 7 bases from V and 5 bases from J; junction bases left unmatched: 14. The length of the CDR3 is 15 residues. CDR1 and CDR2 (germline): GTSNPN, SVGIG (reference sequence). The CDR3 loop is CAFRSGGAGSDEQYF. CDR3 nucleotides: TGTGCCTTCCGAAGCGGGGGGGCCGGGTCGGACGAGCAGTACTTC.

V and J are TRBV15 and TRBJ2-7; 9 bases fit TRBD1. The J segment lost 2 bases and the V segment lost 5 bases, leaving 4 bases of the junction unmatched. CDR1 is LNHNV, CDR2 YYDKDF, per germline (reference sequence). This CDR3 contains 14 residues. CDR3 residues: CATSGRDRAYEQYF. For the CDR3, the DNA is TGTGCCACCAGCGGCCGGGACAGGGCCTACGAGCAGTACTTC.